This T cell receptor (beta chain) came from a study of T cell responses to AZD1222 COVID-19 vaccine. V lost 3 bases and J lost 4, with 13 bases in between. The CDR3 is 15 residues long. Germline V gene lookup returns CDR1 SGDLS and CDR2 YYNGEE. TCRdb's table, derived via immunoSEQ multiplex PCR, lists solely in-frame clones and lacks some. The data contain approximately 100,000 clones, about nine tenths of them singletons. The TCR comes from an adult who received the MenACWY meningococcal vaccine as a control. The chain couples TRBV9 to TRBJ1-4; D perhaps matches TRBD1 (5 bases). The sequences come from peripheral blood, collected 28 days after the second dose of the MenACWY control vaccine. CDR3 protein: CASSALLGVNEKLFF. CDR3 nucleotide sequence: TGTGCCAGCAGCGCCCTCCTGGGGGTTAATGAAAAACTGTTTTTT.